The clone carrying this T cell receptor beta chain was seen ten or more times. Its antigen remains unidentified. Unique molecular identifiers tagged individual cDNA molecules. TCRdb independently ran MiXCR on the 5' RACE reads; one entry per CDR3 protein. The sample shows about 63,000 distinct CDR3 sequences, 13% of them seen only once. This specimen comes from a study of early T cells in non-severe SARS-CoV-2 infection. About the study: Investigators sequenced bulk RNA drawn from unsorted whole blood, and chains remained unpaired. Regarding the study as a whole: VDJdb matching favored anti-spike CD8 responses, missing private and CD4 specificities.

V gave up 3 bases and J gave up 3 bases, with 18 bases separating them. The CDR3 extends over 16 amino acids. Per the germline V gene, CDR1 is KGHSH and CDR2 is LQKENI. The chain recombines TRBV18 with TRBJ2-7, with D tentatively TRBD1 (5 bases). This TCR was recovered from an adult who was a healthcare worker with PCR-confirmed SARS-CoV-2 infection or an uninfected control (not recorded which). Specimen: whole blood. The CDR3 DNA sequence: TGTGCCAGCTCACCCCCACAGGCTTTAGGGGACTACGAGCAGTACTTC. This codes for CASSPPQALGDYEQYF.